Sequencing of this T cell receptor (beta chain) was carried out in a study of T cell repertoires in cytomegalovirus infection. About the study: Public TCR beta signature analysis indicated the presence of both CMV infection and matching HLA type.

In TCRdb, the reads were re-called with MiXCR into one record per CDR3 protein. Seen here are about 320,000 distinct CDR3 sequences, 9.5% observed once, and the top ten hold around 4%. The study's findings and limits: Dominating the ex vivo response were TCR beta clonotypes that were CMV-specific and HLA-C-restricted.

The germline gives CDR1 SGHAT, CDR2 FQNNGV. Trimming cost V 3 bases and J 2 bases, with 9 bases left between them. This CDR3 contains 14 residues. A word on this clonotype: The antigen is not known.

Material for sequencing was PBMCs. The chain couples TRBV11-2 to TRBJ2-3, with unresolved D. The sequence was collected from a human donor in good health (CMV status not recorded). Some clones in this sample may be carry-over from other donors' samples. The CDR3 reads CASSFRPYTDTQYF. In DNA, the CDR3 is TGTGCCAGCAGCTTTCGTCCATACACAGATACGCAGTATTTT.